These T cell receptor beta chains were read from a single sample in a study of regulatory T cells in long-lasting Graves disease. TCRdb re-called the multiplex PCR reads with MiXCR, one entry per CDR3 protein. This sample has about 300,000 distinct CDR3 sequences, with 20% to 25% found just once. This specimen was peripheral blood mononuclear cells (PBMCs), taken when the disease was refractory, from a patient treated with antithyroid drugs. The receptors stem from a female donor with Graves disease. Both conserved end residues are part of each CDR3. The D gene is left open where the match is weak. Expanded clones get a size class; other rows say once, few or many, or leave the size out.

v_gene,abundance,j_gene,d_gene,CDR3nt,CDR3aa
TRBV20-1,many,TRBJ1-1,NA,TGCAGTGCTAGGGACACCTCTGAAGCTTTCTTT,CSARDTSEAFF
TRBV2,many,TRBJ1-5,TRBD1,TGTGCCAGCAGGGACGGGACAGTCGGCAATCAGCCCCAGCATTTT,CASRDGTVGNQPQHF
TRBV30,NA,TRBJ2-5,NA,TGTGCCTGGGGAGACTCGCCGATTTCCCAAGAGACCCAGTACTTC,CAWGDSPISQETQYF
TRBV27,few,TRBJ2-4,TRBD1,TGTGCCAGCAGCTCTCTGGGGACAGGAGGGAACATTCAGTACTTC,CASSSLGTGGNIQYF
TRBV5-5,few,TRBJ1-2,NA,TGTGCCAGCAGCTCCATTTTACAGGGACTCTATGGCTACACCTTC,CASSSILQGLYGYTF
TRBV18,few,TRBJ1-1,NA,TGTGCCAGCTCAACACAGGATGAAGCTTTCTTT,CASSTQDEAFF
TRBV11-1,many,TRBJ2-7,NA,TGTGCCAGCAGCCAAAGGGGGGAACCAACCTACGAGCAGTACTTC,CASSQRGEPTYEQYF
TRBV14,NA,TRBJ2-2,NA,TGTGCCAGCAGCCAAGGGATAGTGAACACCGGGGAGCTGTTTTTT,CASSQGIVNTGELFF
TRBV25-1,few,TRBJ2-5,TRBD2,TGTGCCAGCAGTCCCCGGAGTTCTGGGACTAGCCAAGAGACCCAGTACTTC,CASSPRSSGTSQETQYF
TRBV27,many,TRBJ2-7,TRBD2,TGTGCCAGCAGTCTGCAGCCCGGGACTAGCTTTTCCTACGAGCAGTACTTC,CASSLQPGTSFSYEQYF
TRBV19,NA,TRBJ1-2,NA,TGTGCCAGTAGTGCGTACAGGGTTGGCTACACCTTC,CASSAYRVGYTF
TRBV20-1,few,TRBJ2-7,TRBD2,TGCAGTGCTAGAGAAAGAGCGGGAAGCTCCTACGAGCAGTACTTC,CSARERAGSSYEQYF
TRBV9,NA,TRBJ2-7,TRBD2,TGTGCCAGCAGCGTAGCCAGCGGGAGCTACGAGCAGTACTTC,CASSVASGSYEQYF